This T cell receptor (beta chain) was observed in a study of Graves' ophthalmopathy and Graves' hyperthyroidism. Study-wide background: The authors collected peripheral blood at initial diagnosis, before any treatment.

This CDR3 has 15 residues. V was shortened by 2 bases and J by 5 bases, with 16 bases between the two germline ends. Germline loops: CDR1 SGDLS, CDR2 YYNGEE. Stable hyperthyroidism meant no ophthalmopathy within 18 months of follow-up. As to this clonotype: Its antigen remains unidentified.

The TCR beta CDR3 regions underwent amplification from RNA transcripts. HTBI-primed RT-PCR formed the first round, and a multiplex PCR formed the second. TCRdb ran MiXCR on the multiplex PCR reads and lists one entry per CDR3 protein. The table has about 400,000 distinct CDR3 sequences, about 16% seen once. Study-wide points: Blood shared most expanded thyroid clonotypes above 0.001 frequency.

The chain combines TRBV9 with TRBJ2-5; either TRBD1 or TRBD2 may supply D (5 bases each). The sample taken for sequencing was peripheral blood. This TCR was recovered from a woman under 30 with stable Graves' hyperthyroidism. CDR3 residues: CASSVEGNSRETQYF. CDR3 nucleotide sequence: TGTGCCAGCAGCGTCGAGGGGAACAGCCGGGAGACCCAGTACTTC.